One sample yielded the 30 T cell receptor beta chains listed below, sequenced in a study of identical twins (dated by TCRdb to about 2016). The method was 5' RACE. TCRdb shows the sequencer as Illumina HiSeq 2000. In-frame beta chains were kept once TCRdb had trimmed the public reads at Q25 with fastp and called clones with MiXCR. Records with the same CDR3 protein are collapsed into one entry carrying the most frequent genes and DNA. The sample table records 1.5 million to 2 million distinct CDR3 sequences; about 32% of these occur just once. The ten top clones hold more than 0.25% of the sample. The sequenced material came from cord blood. The source of these receptors is a newborn girl in good health.

The V gene is TRBV19, the J gene TRBJ1-5; D remains ambiguous. Germline CDR1 and CDR2: LNHDA and SQIVND (reference sequence). Trimming shortened V by 3 bases and J by 0 bases, and 6 bases separated the two germline ends. CDR3 length equals 14 residues. In nucleotides, the CDR3 is TGTGCCAGTAGTATCGACAATAGCAATCAGCCCCAGCATTTT. Amino acid sequence: CASSIDNSNQPQHF. Full variable domain (remainder filled in from reference TRBV19 and TRBJ1-5): DGGITQSPKYLFRKEGQNVTLSCEQNLNHDAMYWYRQDPGQGLRLIYYSQIVNDFQKGDIAEGYSVSREKKESFPLTVTSAQKNPTAFYLCASSIDNSNQPQHFGDGTRLSIL.

The chain uses TRBV10-3 and TRBJ1-6, with 7 bases lining up with TRBD1. The J segment lost 8 bases and the V segment lost 1 base, leaving 8 bases of the junction unmatched. The CDR3 spans 16 residues. CDR1 is ENHRY and CDR2 is SYGVKD in the germline V gene. CDR3 nucleotides: TGTGCCATCAGTGAGTGGGGACAGACGGGAGATTCACCCCTCCACTTT. Translated: CAISEWGQTGDSPLHF.

As for this clonotype: At one end the junction does not follow the germline gene, possibly because of a read error. The chain carries TRBV5-1 and TRBJ1-1; D not certain. Germline CDR1 reads SGHRS; CDR2 reads YFSETQ. The CDR3 spans 13 residues. CDR3 sequence (DNA): TGTGCCAGCAGCTTTAGGCAGGACACTGAAGCTTTCTTT. Its translation: CASSFRQDTEAFF.

DNA of the CDR3: TGTGCCAGCAGTGGAGACCCGCCCCCGGGACAGGGTTTAGATGAGCAGTTCTTC. It is translated as CASSGDPPPGQGLDEQFF. The chain couples TRBV25-1 to TRBJ2-1; TRBD1 matches at 9 bases. The V segment lost 4 bases and the J segment 8 bases; nucleotides outside the gene matches: 18. CDR3 size: 18 residues. Germline CDR1 is MGHDK and CDR2 is SYGVNS.

The chain has TRBV30 and TRBJ2-5; 9 nucleotides match TRBD1. The end of the DNA is better explained by TRBJ2-7, so the J call may be wrong. The CDR3 is 15 amino acids. Germline loops: CDR1 GTSNPN, CDR2 SVGIG (reference sequence). For the CDR3, the DNA is TGTGCCTGGAGTTTTCTTGGGACAGGGTGGCTCGAGCAGTACTTC. This sequence encodes CAWSFLGTGWLEQYF.

The V gene is TRBV6-5, the J gene TRBJ2-7, with unresolved D. Trimming shortened V by 0 bases and J by 2 bases, and 8 bases separated the two germline ends. There are 14 residues in the CDR3. The germline V gene encodes CDR1 MNHEY and CDR2 SVGAGI. CDR3 coding DNA: TGTGCCAGCAGTTACTCGGACGGACCCTACGAGCAGTACTTC. Translation: CASSYSDGPYEQYF.

The J gene is TRBJ2-6, the V gene TRBV21-1; the table calls TRBD1, which could not be checked here. TRBV21-1 is shown as a pseudogene. This CDR3 spans 15 amino acids. In nucleotides, the CDR3 is TGTGCCAGCAGGGACAGGGGCCCTGGGGCCAACGTCCTGACTTTC. It specifies CASRDRGPGANVLTF.

The CDR3 region has the DNA TGTGCCAGCAGCCAATTCCACGTTTGGACTCAAGCGCCGAGCTCCTACAATGAGCAGTTCTTC. It yields the protein CASSQFHVWTQAPSSYNEQFF. The V gene is TRBV14, the J gene TRBJ2-1; possibly TRBD2 for D (5 bases). Germline values: CDR1 SGHDN, CDR2 FVKESK. This CDR3 is built from 21 residues. V was shortened by 2 bases and J by 0 bases, with 26 bases between the two germline ends.

The gene calls are TRBV12-3 or TRBV12-4 and TRBJ2-1; D is possibly TRBD2 (5 bases). This CDR3 spans 17 amino acids. Trimming stripped 2 bases from V and 7 bases from J, with 21 bases between. The chain's CDR3 is CASSLRGGSLIGNEQFF. In DNA form, the CDR3 reads TGTGCCAGCAGTTTACGTGGAGGTAGCCTTATCGGGAATGAGCAGTTCTTC.

The J gene is TRBJ2-3, the V gene TRBV20-1; TRBD2 matches at 11 bases. Looked up from germline, CDR1 is DFQATT and CDR2 is SNEGSKA (reference sequence). With 0 bases clipped from V and 2 bases from J, the junction kept 13 bases outside the gene matches. This CDR3 comprises 19 residues. As DNA, the CDR3 is TGCAGTGCTAGAGATGGGGGTAGCGGGGGGGCTCCCTTCACAGATACGCAGTATTTT. It specifies CSARDGGSGGAPFTDTQYF.

This clonotype was detected a few times. The chain couples TRBV5-1 to TRBJ2-2; TRBD1 aligns across 7 bases. Germline CDR1 SGHRS, CDR2 YFSETQ. Losses at the gene ends were 4 bases for V and 1 base for J; bases not matched to a gene: 7. CDR3 length: 16 residues. This CDR3 is CASSPTTGRNTGELFF. The CDR3 nucleotides read TGCGCCAGCAGCCCCACGACAGGGAGGAACACCGGGGAGCTGTTTTTT.

The chain links TRBV12-3 or TRBV12-4 to TRBJ2-4; 10 nucleotides match TRBD1. The CDR3 has 18 amino acids. Trimming removed 5 bases from V and 0 bases from J; junction bases left unmatched: 10. CDR3 region: CASSPPGQGTVAKNIQYF. For the CDR3, the DNA is TGTGCCAGCAGTCCCCCGGGACAGGGGACCGTAGCCAAAAACATTCAGTACTTC.

V is TRBV5-6 and J is TRBJ2-3; 8 bases line up with TRBD2. Per the germline V gene, CDR1 is SGHDT and CDR2 is YYEEEE. This CDR3 contains 16 residues. J gave up 7 bases and V 4 bases, and 14 bases lay outside the gene matches. The DNA for the CDR3 is TGTGCCAGCAGCCGACGAACTAGCGGAGGGGGTAATACGCAGTATTTT. It specifies CASSRRTSGGGNTQYF.

The chain recombines TRBV9 with TRBJ2-4; TRBD2 matches 7 bases. Germline CDR1 SGDLS, CDR2 YYNGEE. J was trimmed by 9 bases and V by 4 bases; bases with no gene match: 7. The CDR3 contains 13 residues. In DNA form, the CDR3 reads TGTGCCAGCAGCCCTAGGCGGGGGTCCATTCAGTACTTC. Its translation: CASSPRRGSIQYF.

This clonotype appeared a few times. The chain uses TRBV3-1 and TRBJ2-4; 8 positions match TRBD1. The DNA matches TRBJ2-7 better at its end, which makes the J call doubtful. Germline-derived CDR1 and CDR2 are LGHDT and YNNKEL (reference sequence). This CDR3 contains 14 residues. Written as DNA, the CDR3 is TGTGCCAGCAGATTCGGGACAGGTAACTACGAGCAGTACTTC. As protein: CASRFGTGNYEQYF.

This clonotype was seen once. V and J are TRBV12-3 or TRBV12-4 and TRBJ2-3, with TRBD2 matching 11 bases. The ends lost 6 bases at V and 4 bases at J; junction bases unmatched: 6. This CDR3 spans 15 amino acids. CDR3 in DNA: TGTGCCAGCAGAATGACTAGCGGGGAGGCAGATACGCAGTATTTT. This gives the protein CASRMTSGEADTQYF.

This clonotype was detected only a few times. This sequence joins TRBV3-1 and TRBJ1-2; D not certain. With 4 bases removed from V and 6 bases from J, the gap between germline ends came to 18 bases. Germline lookup yields CDR1 LGHDT and CDR2 YNNKEL (reference sequence). This CDR3 spans 15 amino acids. The CDR3 region has the DNA TGTGCCAGCAGCCTGGACTACCTCTCATGGGATGGCTACACCTTC. Translating it yields CASSLDYLSWDGYTF.

This clonotype was counted a few times. The V and J genes are TRBV21-1 and TRBJ2-7; TRBD2 was called by the table and not checked on the DNA. TRBV21-1 is a pseudogene. The length of the CDR3 is 15 residues. DNA of the CDR3: TGTGCCAGCAGCAAACCAGCTAGAACCCCCGGCGAGCAGTACTTC. This translates into CASSKPARTPGEQYF.

This clonotype was counted between two and nine times. This chain connects TRBV10-3 to TRBJ2-7; possible D gene TRBD1, 5 bases. Germline CDR1 is ENHRY and CDR2 is SYGVKD. Between the trimmed V and J ends, which lost 4 bases and 2 bases, there was a span of 9 bases. CDR3 length equals 13 residues. The CDR3 is CAISGGHAYEQYF. The CDR3 DNA sequence: TGTGCCATCAGTGGCGGACACGCCTACGAGCAGTACTTC.

V usage is TRBV20-1 and J usage is TRBJ2-2, with D tentatively TRBD2 (6 bases). Germline V gene sequence: CDR1 DFQATT, CDR2 SNEGSKA (reference sequence). The CDR3 sequence is 13 residues long. V was pared by 7 bases and J by 3 bases, with 12 bases between. CDR3 bases: TGCAGTGTTGGGGGGTGGGACACCGGGGAGCTGTTTTTT. Amino acids: CSVGGWDTGELFF.

The chain has TRBV27 and TRBJ1-4; 7 bases fit TRBD1. CDR3 size: 14 residues. V gave up 3 bases and J gave up 5 bases; unmatched junction bases: 3. Germline CDR1 reads MNHEY; CDR2 reads SMNVEV (reference sequence). The CDR3 DNA sequence: TGTGCCAGCAGTTTGGGACAGCAGAATGAAAAACTGTTTTTT. Amino acid sequence: CASSLGQQNEKLFF.

With regard to this clonotype: A junction boundary mismatches the germline segment, possibly from a read error. The chain joins TRBV11-2 to TRBJ2-3; either TRBD1 or TRBD2 may supply D (6 bases each). The germline CDR1 and CDR2 sequences are SGHAT and FQNNGV. This CDR3 has 14 residues. The CDR3 region is CASNGGFSTDTQYF. CDR3 coding DNA: TGTGCCAGCAACGGGGGCTTTAGCACAGATACTCAGTATTTT. The complete variable domain, with remaining parts taken from reference TRBV11-2 and TRBJ2-3, reads EAGVAQSPRYKIIEKRQSVAFWCNPISGHATLYWYQQILGQGPKLLIQFQNNGVVDDSQLPKDRFSAERLKGVDSTLKIQPAKLEDSAVYLCASNGGFSTDTQYFGPGTRLTVL.

The V gene is TRBV7-9, the J gene TRBJ1-2; no clear D gene. The V gene lost 0 bases and the J gene lost 4 bases, with 12 bases spanning the gap. CDR3 length: 15 amino acids. Germline-derived CDR1 and CDR2 are SEHNR and FQNEAQ (reference sequence). CDR3 region: CASSLAFTEAYGYTF. CDR3 nucleotides: TGTGCCAGCAGCTTAGCCTTCACGGAGGCCTATGGCTACACCTTC.

This clonotype was seen more than once but under ten times. V gene TRBV3-1 combines with J gene TRBJ2-1, with TRBD2 identical over 12 bases. V was pared by 5 bases and J by 8 bases, with 7 bases of the junction left unmatched. The CDR3 loop spans 15 amino acids. CDR1 is LGHDT and CDR2 is YNNKEL in the germline V gene (reference sequence). The CDR3 bases are TGTGCCAGCAGCGAGACTAGCGGGGGTTTTTATGAGCAGTTCTTC. Translation gives CASSETSGGFYEQFF.

The chain combines TRBV6-6 with TRBJ2-3, with 7 positions matching TRBD1. Germline CDR1 MNHNY, CDR2 SVGAGI (reference sequence). Unmatched junction bases numbered 13, after V lost 4 bases and J lost 3 bases. There are 17 residues in the CDR3. The DNA of the CDR3 is TGTGCCAGCAGTTCATATAACAGGGGTGGAGAAACAGATACGCAGTATTTT. Amino acids: CASSSYNRGGETDTQYF.

This CDR3 is CASSPIGQGIGYTF. In nucleotides, the CDR3 is TGTGCCAGCAGCCCTATTGGACAGGGGATCGGCTACACCTTC. This rearrangement joins TRBV6-2 or TRBV6-3 to TRBJ1-2, with 9 bases identical to TRBD1. This CDR3 has 14 residues. The germline V gene has CDR1 MNHEY and CDR2 SVGEGT. The V segment lost 6 bases and the J segment 8 bases; nucleotides outside the gene matches: 10.

The chain carries TRBV6-1 and TRBJ2-3; TRBD1 agrees at 11 bases. The CDR3 runs 14 residues. CDR1 and CDR2 from the germline V gene are MNHNS and SASEGT. The V and J ends lost 6 bases and 5 bases, in that order; junction bases with no gene match: 4. CDR3 in amino acids: CASRDRGQIDTQYF. The CDR3 DNA reads as TGTGCCAGCAGGGACAGGGGGCAGATAGATACGCAGTATTTT.

This clonotype was picked up many times. The gene calls are TRBV7-2 and TRBJ1-1; no firm D call. V lost 0 bases, J lost 1 base, and 6 bases lay in between. CDR1 SGHTA and CDR2 FQGNSA come from the germline V gene. The length of the CDR3 is 14 residues. For the CDR3, the DNA is TGTGCCAGCAGCTTAGCATCACGGAACACTGAAGCTTTCTTT. Protein sequence: CASSLASRNTEAFF. Complete variable domain (other parts from reference TRBV7-2 and TRBJ1-1): GAGVSQSPSNKVTEKGKDVELRCDPISGHTALYWYRQSLGQGLEFLIYFQGNSAPDKSGLPSDRFSAERTGGSVSTLTIQRTQQEDSAVYLCASSLASRNTEAFFGQGTRLTVV.

There are many counts of this clonotype. The CDR3 nucleotides read TGTGCCAGCAGCTTTCAGAGCTCTGGGGCCAACGTCCTGACTTTC. Its protein is CASSFQSSGANVLTF. The rearrangement joins TRBV7-2 to TRBJ2-6; D is unclear. This CDR3 spans 15 amino acids. In germline, CDR1 is SGHTA, CDR2 FQGNSA. Trimming shortened V by 3 bases and J by 0 bases, and 6 bases separated the two germline ends.

Worth noting for this clonotype: With a much larger clone just one base away, this may be a read error. This chain uses TRBV29-1 with TRBJ2-1; TRBD1 aligns across 7 bases. The end of the DNA fits TRBJ2-7 better, so the J call may be wrong. This CDR3 is 13 amino acids long. Germline loops: CDR1 SQVTM, CDR2 ANQGSEA. The CDR3 bases are TGCAGCGTTGAGTCAACAGGGGACAATGAGCAGTACTTC. It specifies CSVESTGDNEQYF.